This TCR beta chain was identified in a study of OX40 agonist ivuxolimab in advanced cancers. Turning to the study itself: Those treated in dose escalation had hepatocellular carcinoma, melanoma, renal cell cancer or head and neck cancer. Study-level points and caveats: There were, on average, more expanded clones in CD8+ T cells than in CD4+. The CD4+ and CD8+ T cells in the blood had expanded clonally by week 6 at 0.1 to 3.0 mg/kg.

In germline, CDR1 is SQVTM, CDR2 ANQGSEA. CDR3 length equals 13 residues. V dropped 4 bases and J dropped 0 bases, with 10 bases sitting between them. Autoimmune disease history or systemic immunosuppression meant exclusion. For this clone: Its antigen is unidentified.

The data were produced by immunoSEQ multiplex PCR, yet TCRdb's version contains in-frame clones alone and is incomplete. The sample carries about 100,000 clones, roughly 87% recorded once. The chain has TRBV29-1 and TRBJ2-7; D gene unclear. The sample consisted of CD4+ or CD8+ T cells sorted from blood, taken in a trial of the OX40 agonist ivuxolimab. The TCR originated in an adult with an advanced solid tumor such as melanoma, head and neck, liver or kidney cancer. The CDR3 region is CSVAELPSYEQYF. The CDR3 nucleotides read TGCAGCGTTGCTGAGCTTCCCTCCTACGAGCAGTACTTC.